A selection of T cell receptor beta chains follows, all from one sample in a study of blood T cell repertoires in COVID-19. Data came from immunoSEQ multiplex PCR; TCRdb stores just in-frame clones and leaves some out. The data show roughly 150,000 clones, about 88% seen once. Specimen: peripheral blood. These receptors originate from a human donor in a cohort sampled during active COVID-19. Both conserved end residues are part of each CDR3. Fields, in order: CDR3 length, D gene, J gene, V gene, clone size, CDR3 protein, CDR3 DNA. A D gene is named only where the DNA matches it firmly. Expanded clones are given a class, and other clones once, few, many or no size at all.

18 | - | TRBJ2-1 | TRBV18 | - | CASSPGVQGPTSYNEQFF | TGTGCCAGCTCACCGGGGGTACAGGGCCCAACCTCCTACAATGAGCAGTTCTTC
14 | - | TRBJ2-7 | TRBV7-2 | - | CASSLASSGYEQYF | TGTGCCAGCAGCTTAGCGTCTTCCGGGTACGAGCAGTACTTC
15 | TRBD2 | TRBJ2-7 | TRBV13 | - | CASSSTSGGTYEQYF | TGTGCCAGCAGTTCAACTAGCGGGGGGACCTACGAGCAGTACTTC
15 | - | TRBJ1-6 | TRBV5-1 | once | CASSLVGGAGSPLHF | TGCGCCAGCAGCTTGGTGGGGGGGGCTGGATCACCCCTCCACTTT
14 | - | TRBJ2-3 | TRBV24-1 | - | CATSVRGTTDTQYF | TGTGCCACCTCCGTGCGCGGGACCACAGATACGCAGTATTTT
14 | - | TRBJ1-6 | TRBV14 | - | CASSQSRGWSPLHF | TGTGCCAGCAGCCAAAGCCGGGGTTGGTCACCCCTCCACTTT
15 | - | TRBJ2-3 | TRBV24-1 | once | CATSDSPGVVDTQYF | TGTGCCACCAGTGATTCCCCGGGAGTTGTAGATACGCAGTATTTT
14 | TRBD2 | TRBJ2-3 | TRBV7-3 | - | CASTFGGSADTQYF | TGTGCCAGCACCTTCGGCGGGAGCGCAGATACGCAGTATTTT
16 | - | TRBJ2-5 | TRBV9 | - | CASSVGSGSLQETQYF | TGTGCCAGCAGCGTAGGGTCGGGGTCCCTTCAAGAGACCCAGTACTTC
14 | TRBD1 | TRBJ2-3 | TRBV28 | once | CASSFRGFGNTQYF | TGTGCCAGCAGTTTCAGGGGGTTCGGGAATACGCAGTATTTT
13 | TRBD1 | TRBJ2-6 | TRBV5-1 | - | CASSPGDRGDLTF | TGCGCCAGCAGCCCCGGGGACAGGGGTGACCTGACTTTC
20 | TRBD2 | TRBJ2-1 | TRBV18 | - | CASSPIRLAGGPGGGNEQFF | TGTGCCAGCTCACCCATACGACTAGCGGGGGGCCCAGGAGGGGGCAATGAGCAGTTCTTC
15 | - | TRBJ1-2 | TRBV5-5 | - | CASSSGGRINYGYTF | TGTGCCAGCAGCTCGGGAGGCCGCATCAACTATGGCTACACCTTC
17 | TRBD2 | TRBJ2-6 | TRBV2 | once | CASSPRGVLSGANVLTF | TGTGCCAGCAGTCCCCGGGGGGTCCTCTCTGGGGCCAACGTCCTGACTTTC
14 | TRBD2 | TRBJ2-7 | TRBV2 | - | CASRGTSGRGEQYF | TGTGCCAGCAGGGGGACTAGCGGGAGGGGAGAGCAGTACTTC
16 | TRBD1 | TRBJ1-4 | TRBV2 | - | CASSLSQGVTNEKLFF | TGTGCCAGCAGTTTATCCCAGGGGGTTACTAATGAAAAACTGTTTTTT
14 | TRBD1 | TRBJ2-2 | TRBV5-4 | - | CASSVSGGTGELFF | TGTGCCAGCAGCGTCTCAGGGGGAACCGGGGAGCTGTTTTTT
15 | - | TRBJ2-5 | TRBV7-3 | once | CASSLTGRTQETQYF | TGTGCCAGCAGCTTAACGGGGCGGACCCAAGAGACCCAGTACTTC
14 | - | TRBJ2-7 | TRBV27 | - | CASRLGGEGGEQYF | TGTGCCAGCAGGCTAGGGGGGGAAGGAGGCGAGCAGTACTTC
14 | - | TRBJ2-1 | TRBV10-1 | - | CASSGGYGINEQFF | TGCGCCAGCAGTGGGGGTTACGGGATCAATGAGCAGTTCTTC
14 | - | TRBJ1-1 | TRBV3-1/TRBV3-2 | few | CASSQGQGFPEAFF | TGTGCCAGCAGCCAGGGACAAGGGTTTCCCGAAGCTTTCTTT
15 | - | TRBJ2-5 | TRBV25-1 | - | CASSGHKQGRETQYF | TGTGCCAGCAGTGGCCACAAACAGGGTCGGGAGACCCAGTACTTC
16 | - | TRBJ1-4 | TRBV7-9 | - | CASSLEPGWESEKLFF | TGTGCCAGCAGCTTAGAACCGGGTTGGGAGAGTGAAAAACTGTTTTTT
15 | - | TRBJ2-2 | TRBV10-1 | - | CASSESTRGNGELFF | TGCGCCAGCAGTGAGTCGACTCGGGGAAACGGGGAGCTGTTTTTT
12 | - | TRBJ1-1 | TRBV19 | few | CATHLRDTEAFF | TGTGCCACCCACCTTAGAGACACTGAAGCTTTCTTT
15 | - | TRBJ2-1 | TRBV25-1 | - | CASGRAPDSYNEQFF | TGTGCCAGTGGGCGGGCCCCCGATTCCTACAATGAGCAGTTCTTC
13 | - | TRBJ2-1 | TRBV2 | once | CASRVSNYNEQFF | TGTGCCAGCAGGGTGTCTAACTACAATGAGCAGTTCTTC
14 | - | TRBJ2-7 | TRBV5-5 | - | CASSLAQGFDEQYF | TGTGCCAGCAGCTTGGCACAGGGCTTTGACGAGCAGTACTTC
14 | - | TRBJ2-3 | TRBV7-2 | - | CASSIVKGTDTQYF | TGTGCCAGCAGCATCGTAAAGGGGACAGATACGCAGTATTTT
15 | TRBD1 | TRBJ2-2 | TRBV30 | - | CARGPGTGATGELFF | TGTGCCCGGGGGCCGGGGACAGGCGCGACCGGGGAGCTGTTTTTT
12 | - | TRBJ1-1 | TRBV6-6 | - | CASSYSGGIWFF | TGTGCCAGCAGTTACTCTGGGGGGATTTGGTTCTTT
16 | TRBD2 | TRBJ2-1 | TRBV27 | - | CASSLSGSGVYNEQFF | TGTGCCAGCAGTTTGAGCGGCAGCGGGGTCTACAATGAGCAGTTCTTC
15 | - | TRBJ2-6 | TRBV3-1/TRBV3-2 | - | CASSPRDAGANVLTF | TGTGCCAGCAGCCCCAGGGATGCGGGGGCCAACGTCCTGACTTTC
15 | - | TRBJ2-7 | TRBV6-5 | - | CASTAGTSQTYEQYF | TGTGCCAGCACCGCCGGGACATCCCAAACCTACGAGCAGTACTTC
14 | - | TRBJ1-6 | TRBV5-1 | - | CASSEGLYNSPLHF | TGCGCCAGCAGCGAGGGCCTATATAATTCACCCCTCCACTTT
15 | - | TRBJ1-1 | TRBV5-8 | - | CASSRALRVGGEAFF | TGTGCCAGCAGCCGCGCTCTCCGGGTCGGCGGTGAAGCTTTCTTT
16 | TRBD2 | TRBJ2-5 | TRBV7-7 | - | CASSLGTSGGKETQYF | TGTGCTAGCAGCCTAGGGACTAGCGGGGGGAAAGAGACCCAGTACTTC
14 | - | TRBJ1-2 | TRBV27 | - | CASSFLQGGYGYTF | TGTGCCAGCAGTTTTCTCCAGGGCGGCTATGGCTACACCTTC
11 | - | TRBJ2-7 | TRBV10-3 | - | CAIARAGEQYF | TGTGCCATCGCTCGGGCGGGCGAGCAGTACTTC
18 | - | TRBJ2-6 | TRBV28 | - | CASSSPGTRGSGANVLTF | TGTGCCAGCAGTTCCCCCGGGACACGTGGGTCTGGGGCCAACGTCCTGACTTTC
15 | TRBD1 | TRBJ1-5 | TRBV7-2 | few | CASSLGQFSNQPQHF | TGTGCCAGCAGCTTGGGACAGTTTAGCAATCAGCCCCAGCATTTT
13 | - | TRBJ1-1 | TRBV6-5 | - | CASSDSGNTEAFF | TGTGCCAGCAGCGACTCGGGGAACACTGAAGCTTTCTTT
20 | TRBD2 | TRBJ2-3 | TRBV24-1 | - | CATSDPQFSGTSVKLDTQYF | TGTGCCACCAGTGATCCCCAATTCTCCGGGACTAGCGTTAAGTTAGATACGCAGTATTTT
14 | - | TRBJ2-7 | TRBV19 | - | CASIFFRPGGEQYF | TGTGCCAGTATCTTTTTCAGGCCCGGTGGCGAGCAGTACTTC
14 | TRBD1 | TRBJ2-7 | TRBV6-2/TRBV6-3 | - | CASSTYRGNYEQYF | TGTGCCAGCAGTACATACAGGGGGAACTACGAGCAGTACTTC
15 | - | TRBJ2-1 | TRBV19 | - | CASSIDGDRYNEQFF | TGTGCCAGTAGTATAGATGGTGACAGATACAATGAGCAGTTCTTC
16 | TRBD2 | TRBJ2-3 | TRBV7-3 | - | CASSLLGGGATDTQYF | TGTGCCAGCAGCTTACTTGGCGGGGGGGCCACAGATACGCAGTATTTT